This TCR beta chain was sequenced in a study of blood T cell repertoires in COVID-19 (dated by TCRdb to about 2020). Turning to the overall study: Collaborator samples came from the United States, Italy and Spain and covered acute and convalescent phases of COVID-19. The material from the prospective study consisted of cDNA or gDNA derived from T cells, B-cell-depleted T cells, or PBMCs. The dataset comprised deeply sampled blood TCRbeta repertoires from subjects exposed to, actively infected with, or recovered from COVID-19. A freely available public database, intended as a resource for researchers studying the immune response to SARS-CoV-2, is where the repertoires were released. The samples were drawn from two sources: the first 160 participants of the ongoing ImmuneRACE study, and approximately 1,300 subjects contributed by 6 global collaborators. Nearly every sample came with metadata listing a de-identified subject ID, COVID-19 status, age in years and sex. Where available, HLA class I and class II types were taken from metadata supplied by the sample provider and were not determined by assay-based typing.

Points on this clone: Its antigen specificity is not known. No much larger clone exists at a distance of one base, and base qualities are not known.

The immunoSEQ Assay, a bias-controlled multiplex PCR, was used to amplify TCRbeta CDR3 regions from genomic DNA. Concerning the study's data processing: Nucleated cell counts per sample were estimated from amplification of reference gene primers within the assay. To quantify the absolute abundance of each unique TCRbeta CDR3 rearrangement, sequence reads were collapsed and filtered. For each sample, productive Simpson clonality was calculated as the square root of Simpson's diversity index across productive rearrangements. Sourced from immuneACCESS, this table was stored by TCRdb with only in-frame sequences that have V and J called. A share of the clones is absent; for the studies checked, an unresolved V gene accounts for under half, and the remainder has no known explanation. V and J calls and clone size follow that table, whereas D and trimming were derived from the DNA. Recorded for this sample are 150,000 to 180,000 clones; around 82% of them occurred a single time. The top ten clones comprise 0.63% of the sample.

General study outcomes and caveats: Clinical and demographic metadata were provided uncurated, with the amount varying by source and participant.

The CDR1 and CDR2 encoded by the germline V gene are SGHRS and YFSETQ. After removal of 4 bases from V and 1 base from J, the junction retains 4 bases not matched to a gene. The CDR3 spans 14 residues, from the cysteine through the phenylalanine. Of the read, only the CDR3 DNA is kept; its 42 bases are in frame from base 1. At one collaborating source in Seattle, patients were enrolled during active infection and were followed longitudinally through the course of disease. Each collaborating institution followed its own protocols to collect whole blood in K2EDTA tubes. For TCRbeta analysis, collaborators shipped samples in one of three forms: frozen whole blood, isolated PBMCs, or DNA extracted from either of those sample types.

The chain employs TRBV5-1 and TRBJ1-2; 7 bases in the middle match TRBD1. The receptor was isolated from a man in his sixties with COVID-19, enrolled during active disease. The source material was peripheral blood. The base sequence is TGCGCCAGCAGCCCACAGGGGAATAACTATGGCTACACCTTC. Its product reads: CASSPQGNNYGYTF.